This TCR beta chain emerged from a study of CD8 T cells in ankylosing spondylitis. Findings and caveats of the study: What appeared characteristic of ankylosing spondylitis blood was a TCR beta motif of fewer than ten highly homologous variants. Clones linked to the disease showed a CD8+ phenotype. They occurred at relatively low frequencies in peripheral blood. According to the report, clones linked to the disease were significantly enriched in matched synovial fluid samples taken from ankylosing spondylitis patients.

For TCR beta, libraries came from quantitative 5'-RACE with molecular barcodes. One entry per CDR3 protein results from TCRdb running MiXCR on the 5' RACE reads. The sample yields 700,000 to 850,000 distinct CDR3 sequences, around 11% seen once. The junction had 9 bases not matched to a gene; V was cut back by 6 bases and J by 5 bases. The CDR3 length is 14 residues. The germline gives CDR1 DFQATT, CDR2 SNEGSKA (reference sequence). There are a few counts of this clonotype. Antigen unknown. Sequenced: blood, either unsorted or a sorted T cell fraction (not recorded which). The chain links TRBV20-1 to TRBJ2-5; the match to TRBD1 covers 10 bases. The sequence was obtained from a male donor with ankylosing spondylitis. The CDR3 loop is CSARRQGALETQYF. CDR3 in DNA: TGCAGTGCAAGAAGACAGGGGGCTTTGGAGACCCAGTACTTC.